The present T cell receptor beta chain was sequenced within a study of cytomegalovirus exposure and HLA in healthy donors. V gave up 5 bases and J gave up 0 bases; unmatched junction bases: 16. This CDR3 spans 19 amino acids. The germline V gene encodes CDR1 SGHRS and CDR2 YFSETQ. Sequencing was performed with immunoSEQ multiplex PCR; in TCRdb, only in-frame clones are kept and a portion is missing. The data contain about 73,000 clones, roughly 95% of them singletons. This sequence originates from a man aged 18 to 29 in good health and CMV-seronegative. Sequenced: PBMCs. This chain links TRBV5-1 with TRBJ1-1; 10 positions agree with TRBD1. The CDR3, as DNA: TGCGCCAGCAGAATCGGAAAATGGGACAGGGGAAGAGTGAACACTGAAGCTTTCTTT. Translation gives CASRIGKWDRGRVNTEAFF.